This T cell receptor beta chain was identified in a study of blood T cell repertoires in COVID-19. The overall study: Whether acute or convalescent, the COVID-19 samples came from the United States, Italy and Spain.

Trimming removed 9 bases at V and 4 bases at J, with 16 bases between. CDR1 is LNHDA, CDR2 SQIVND, per germline (reference sequence). The CDR3 spans 14 residues. Data came from immunoSEQ multiplex PCR; TCRdb stores just in-frame clones and leaves some out. The table includes roughly 280,000 clones, around nine tenths detected once. The sequenced sample was PBMCs or T cells enriched from blood (not recorded which). The receptor's source is a woman aged 60 to 75 who had recovered from COVID-19. The chain couples TRBV19 to TRBJ1-5; a weak D match, TRBD1 (5 bases). This chain's CDR3 is CASNPGHANQPQHF. The CDR3 nucleotides are TGTGCCAGCAACCCCGGACACGCAAATCAGCCCCAGCATTTT.